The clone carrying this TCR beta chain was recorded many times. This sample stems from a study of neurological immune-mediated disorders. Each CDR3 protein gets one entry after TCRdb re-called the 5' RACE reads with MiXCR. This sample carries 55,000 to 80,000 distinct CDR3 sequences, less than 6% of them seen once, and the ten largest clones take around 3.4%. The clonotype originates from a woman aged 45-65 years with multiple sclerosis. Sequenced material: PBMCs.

The CDR3 nucleotides are TGCAGTGCTAGATTGATAGGACTAGCGGGGGCCCAACATGCTAGCACAGATACGCAGTATTTT. It is translated as CSARLIGLAGAQHASTDTQYF. V usage is TRBV20-1 and J usage is TRBJ2-3; TRBD2 matches at 13 bases. The germline gives CDR1 DFQATT, CDR2 SNEGSKA (reference sequence). V gave up 2 bases and J gave up 0 bases; unmatched junction bases: 17. The CDR3 has 21 amino acids.